The entry below gives a single TCR beta chain sequence along with its context. What it binds is unknown. The entry originates in a study of cytomegalovirus exposure and HLA in healthy donors. The assay was immunoSEQ multiplex PCR, and TCRdb's table has in-frame clones only and misses some. The sample has tens of thousands of clones, roughly 94% seen once. The germline V and J ends were trimmed by 3 bases and 7 bases, with 16 bases remaining between them. The CDR3 covers 15 residues. The V gene's germline CDR1 is SGHVS and CDR2 FQNEAQ. General study points: The study listed 150 to 200 cytomegalovirus-associated TCR beta chains.

Source material: PBMCs. V usage is TRBV7-8 and J usage is TRBJ2-1, with D perhaps TRBD1 (5 bases). The receptor comes from a man aged 18 to 29 in good health and CMV-seronegative. The CDR3 loop is CASSFIDSPGNEQFF. As DNA, the CDR3 is TGTGCCAGCAGCTTTATAGACAGCCCCGGGAATGAGCAGTTCTTC.